Following are 27 T cell receptor beta chains from one sample sequenced in a study of T cell repertoires in cytomegalovirus infection. TCRdb processed the reads anew with MiXCR; each CDR3 protein has one entry. The repertoire has a few hundred thousand distinct CDR3 sequences, 15% to 20% of them found once; the top ten carry 12%. Sequenced: PBMCs. Receptor source: a human donor in good health (CMV status not recorded). Some clones in this sample may be carry-over from other donors' samples.

V gene TRBV6-5 combines with J gene TRBJ2-1; 13 bases map to TRBD2. Germline lookup yields CDR1 MNHEY and CDR2 SVGAGI. V gave up 5 bases and J gave up 4 bases; unmatched junction bases: 5. This CDR3 is built from 16 residues. In DNA form, the CDR3 reads TGTGCCAGCAGTCGACTAGCGGGGGGCCGTTACAATGAGCAGTTCTTC. Protein: CASSRLAGGRYNEQFF.

This chain connects TRBV27 to TRBJ1-1; possible D gene TRBD1, 5 bases. This CDR3 has 11 amino acids. The ends were cut back, 5 bases at V and 8 bases at J, with 9 bases in the middle. Germline V lookup: CDR1 MNHEY, CDR2 SMNVEV (reference sequence). CDR3 in amino acids: CASSKGNEAFF. The CDR3 bases are TGTGCCAGCAGTAAGGGGAACGAAGCTTTCTTT.

This clonotype appeared many times. The rearrangement links TRBV28 to TRBJ1-4, with 9 bases that match TRBD1. After removal of 5 bases from V and 8 bases from J, the junction contained 9 bases not matched to a gene. There are 15 residues in the CDR3. The germline V gene encodes CDR1 MDHEN and CDR2 SYDVKM. The CDR3 DNA is TGTGCCAGCAGTGGACAGGACAGGGGAAGCGAAAAACTGTTTTTT. Protein product: CASSGQDRGSEKLFF.

This clonotype has at least ten counts. The rearrangement uses TRBV7-8 and TRBJ2-1, with 8 bases lining up with TRBD1. V was pared by 1 base and J by 7 bases, with 9 bases of the junction left unmatched. This CDR3 contains 16 residues. From germline, CDR1 is SGHVS and CDR2 FQNEAQ. The CDR3 sequence: CASSLDPRQGWNEQFF. DNA for the CDR3: TGTGCCAGCAGCTTAGATCCCCGACAGGGGTGGAATGAGCAGTTCTTC.

This clonotype was recorded many times. This rearrangement joins TRBV7-2 to TRBJ2-3; 9 bases map to TRBD2. CDR3 length: 16 residues. With V trimmed by 1 base and J by 3 bases, 5 bases remained unmatched. Germline V gives CDR1 SGHTA, CDR2 FQGNSA. The CDR3: CASSLEAGGPTDTQYF. CDR3 nucleotides: TGTGCCAGCAGCTTAGAGGCGGGGGGGCCAACAGATACGCAGTATTTT.

The chain has TRBV20-1 and TRBJ2-7; 7 bases map to TRBD1. Germline-derived CDR1 and CDR2 are DFQATT and SNEGSKA (reference sequence). V shed 3 bases and J 2 bases; nucleotides not matched to a gene: 4. This CDR3 is built from 13 residues. CDR3 DNA: TGCAGTGCTAGCGTGCAGGGGGCCTACGAGCAGTACTTC. Translation gives CSASVQGAYEQYF.

This clonotype was found many times. This chain uses TRBV7-9 with TRBJ2-3; either TRBD1 or TRBD2 may fit D (6 bases each). Germline loops: CDR1 SEHNR, CDR2 FQNEAQ (reference sequence). Trimming took off 3 bases at V and 2 bases at J, with 9 bases between the two ends. The CDR3 has 14 residues. The CDR3 loop reads CASSFGGLTDTQYF. DNA for the CDR3: TGTGCCAGCAGCTTCGGGGGCCTCACAGATACGCAGTATTTT.

This clonotype showed up just a few times. This rearrangement joins TRBV15 to TRBJ2-3, with D possibly matching TRBD1 (6 bases). The CDR3 is made up of 14 amino acids. Germline V gene data show CDR1 as LNHNV and CDR2 as YYDKDF (reference sequence). V was shortened by 0 bases and J by 10 bases, with 14 bases between the two germline ends. DNA for the CDR3: TGTGCCACCAGCAGAGATCGGCAGGGGTATCCGCAGTATTTT. Amino acid sequence: CATSRDRQGYPQYF.

Concerning this clonotype itself: A junction end diverges from the germline sequence, so it may reflect a read error. The gene calls are TRBV20-1 and TRBJ1-2, with D uncertain. Germline CDR1 and CDR2: DFQATT and SNEGSKA (reference sequence). The CDR3 has 12 amino acids. The CDR3 loop reads CSARGRTYGHTF. Written as DNA, the CDR3 is TGCAGTGCTAGGGGCAGGACTTATGGCCACACCTTC.

In its sample, this clonotype was seen a few times. This chain links TRBV20-1 with TRBJ1-1; 8 positions match TRBD1. The CDR3 spans 15 residues. J gave up 4 bases and V 2 bases, and 9 bases lay outside the gene matches. Germline CDR1 is DFQATT and CDR2 is SNEGSKA (reference sequence). DNA for the CDR3: TGCAGTGCTAGATACAGGGGGTTGAGGAGCACTGAAGCTTTCTTT. This codes for CSARYRGLRSTEAFF.

The chain joins TRBV2 to TRBJ2-2, with 7 positions matching TRBD1. Germline CDR1 SNHLY, CDR2 FYNNEI. The CDR3 is 15 amino acids. Germline trimming cut 4 bases from V and 5 bases from J; bases unmatched to any gene: 7. CDR3 DNA: TGTGCCAGCAGTGCCCGACAGGGATGGACCGGGGAGCTGTTTTTT. This codes for CASSARQGWTGELFF.

The sample holds many counts of this clonotype. The chain employs TRBV11-1 and TRBJ2-6; no reliable D call. The germline V gene has CDR1 SGHAT and CDR2 FQDESV (reference sequence). The ends were cut back, 1 base at V and 0 bases at J, with 4 bases in the middle. CDR3 size: 15 residues. CDR3 loop: CASSLVLSGANVLTF. Here the CDR3 DNA reads TGTGCCAGCAGCTTAGTGCTCTCTGGGGCCAACGTCCTGACTTTC.

This clonotype was seen repeatedly, ten times or more. The chain recombines TRBV20-1 with TRBJ2-1, with 9 bases aligning to TRBD2. The germline CDR1 and CDR2 sequences are DFQATT and SNEGSKA (reference sequence). This CDR3 region has 19 residues. Trimming took 5 bases from V and 0 from J; bases not matched to a gene: 17. CDR3: CSADLASGEPMSSYNEQFF. The CDR3 DNA reads TGCAGTGCTGACCTCGCTAGCGGGGAGCCCATGAGCTCCTACAATGAGCAGTTCTTC.

Only a few counts were recorded for this clonotype. The genes are TRBV6-2 or TRBV6-3 and TRBJ2-5, with TRBD2 matching 11 bases. V lost 6 bases to trimming and J lost 3 bases; unmatched junction nucleotides: 15. Per germline, CDR1 MNHEY and CDR2 SVGEGT. This CDR3 has 18 amino acids. CDR3 protein: CASRLYIVSTSGEETQYF. The CDR3 DNA is TGTGCCAGCAGACTATACATCGTCTCGACTAGCGGGGAAGAGACCCAGTACTTC.

This clonotype was recorded many times. The CDR3 protein is CASSESGYSNQPQHF. CDR3 sequence (DNA): TGTGCCAGCAGCGAATCGGGGTATAGCAATCAGCCCCAGCATTTT. J is TRBJ1-5 and V is TRBV6-1; D not resolved. Germline-derived CDR1 and CDR2 are MNHNS and SASEGT. The CDR3 covers 15 residues. The ends were cut back, 6 bases at V and 0 bases at J, with 12 bases in the middle.

DNA of the CDR3: TGTGCCAGCAGCTTGCCGGAAGAGACCCAGTACTTC. Amino acids: CASSLPEETQYF. The V and J genes are TRBV5-6 and TRBJ2-5; D unclear. The CDR3 extends over 12 amino acids. Germline lookup yields CDR1 SGHDT and CDR2 YYEEEE. V shed 1 base and J shed 3 bases, with 4 bases lying between them. Based on the CDR3 plus reference TRBV5-6 and TRBJ2-5, the full variable domain is DAGVTQSPTHLIKTRGQQVTLRCSPKSGHDTVSWYQQALGQGPQFIFQYYEEEERQRGNFPDRFSGHQFPNYSSELNVNALLLGDSALYLCASSLPEETQYFGPGTRLLVL.

The chain is built from TRBV28 and TRBJ1-3; D gene ambiguous. Germline loops: CDR1 MDHEN, CDR2 SYDVKM. This CDR3 spans 14 amino acids. V was clipped by 9 bases and J by 2 bases, with 14 bases between them. CDR3 in amino acids: CASQDSAAGNTIYF. CDR3 nucleotides: TGTGCCAGTCAAGACTCCGCGGCTGGAAACACCATATATTTT.

This clonotype was seen ten or more times. The rearrangement joins TRBV28 to TRBJ2-7; TRBD2 might be the D (7 bases). In germline, CDR1 is MDHEN, CDR2 SYDVKM. The CDR3 covers 16 residues. Trimming took 3 bases from V and 4 from J, leaving 19 bases between them. The CDR3 DNA sequence: TGTGCCAGCAGTTTCGCGTCGGCGGGGGCCCAGTACGAGCAGTACTTC. This encodes CASSFASAGAQYEQYF. Full variable domain (missing parts from reference TRBV28 and TRBJ2-7): DVKVTQSSRYLVKRTGEKVFLECVQDMDHENMFWYRQDPGLGLRLIYFSYDVKMKEKGDIPEGYSVSREKKERFSLILESASTNQTSMYLCASSFASAGAQYEQYFGPGTRLTVT.

This clonotype has more than one count but fewer than ten. The chain uses TRBV6-1 and TRBJ1-4, with D maybe TRBD1 (5 bases). The CDR3 length is 17 residues. Trimming took off 2 bases at V and 5 bases at J, with 18 bases between the two ends. CDR1 and CDR2 from the germline V gene are MNHNS and SASEGT. Here the CDR3 reads CASSEWAVQGINEKLFF. In DNA form, the CDR3 reads TGTGCCAGCAGTGAATGGGCAGTTCAGGGTATAAATGAAAAACTGTTTTTT.

This clonotype was recorded at least ten times. Here the CDR3 reads CASSSSGRTEAFF. In DNA form, the CDR3 reads TGTGCCAGCAGCTCCAGCGGGAGGACAGAAGCTTTCTTT. This chain uses TRBV7-2 with TRBJ1-1, with a weak D call TRBD1 (5 bases). V gave up 4 bases and J gave up 8 bases, with 14 bases separating them. This CDR3 has 13 residues. Looked up from germline, CDR1 is SGHTA and CDR2 is FQGNSA.

This chain links TRBV20-1 with TRBJ1-6, with a tentative D call TRBD1 (6 bases). Deletions cut 1 base from V and 7 bases from J, with 11 bases between. Germline CDR1 DFQATT, CDR2 SNEGSKA (reference sequence). The CDR3 length is 14 residues. The CDR3 coding sequence is TGCAGTGCTAGAGTACTCACAGGGAATTCACCCCTCCACTTT. It encodes CSARVLTGNSPLHF.

There are a few counts of this clonotype. The rearrangement links TRBV24-1 to TRBJ2-2, with D maybe TRBD1 (6 bases). Germline V gene sequence: CDR1 KGHDR, CDR2 SFDVKD. CDR3 length: 19 amino acids. The V and J ends lost 5 bases and 0 bases respectively, with 21 bases between them. CDR3 DNA sequence: TGTGCCACCAGTGGGGGTAATATAGGGGGTTCGGCGAACACCGGGGAGCTGTTTTTT. Protein product: CATSGGNIGGSANTGELFF.

The rearrangement links TRBV20-1 to TRBJ1-2; D is possibly TRBD1 (6 bases). Per germline, CDR1 DFQATT and CDR2 SNEGSKA (reference sequence). The CDR3 length is 13 residues. V was pared by 5 bases and J by 8 bases, with 18 bases between. As DNA, the CDR3 is TGCAGTGCTTACGGGGGCAGGTTGCAAGGCTACACCTTC. Translated: CSAYGGRLQGYTF.

The chain recombines TRBV6-1 with TRBJ2-1, with a weak D call TRBD1 (7 bases). The CDR3 runs to 13 residues. Looked up from germline, CDR1 is MNHNS and CDR2 is SASEGT. The V and J ends lost 6 bases and 5 bases respectively, with 11 bases between them. As DNA, the CDR3 is TGTGCCAGCAGAGACAGGGAGGACAATGAGCAGTTCTTC. Translation gives CASRDREDNEQFF.

This clonotype turned up a few times. The chain carries TRBV5-3 and TRBJ1-5, with D hard to call. TRBV5-3 is identified as an open reading frame with a role that is uncertain. Trimming pared 0 bases from V and 3 bases from J, leaving 22 bases between. The CDR3 has 19 residues. Here the CDR3 DNA reads TGTGCCAGAAGCTTGGCCGGCCAGGACGTAAACTTAAACAATCAGCCCCAGCATTTT. Protein product: CARSLAGQDVNLNNQPQHF.

This clonotype showed up many times. The chain employs TRBV12-3 or TRBV12-4 and TRBJ2-7; the match to TRBD2 covers 11 bases. V shed 5 bases and J 3 bases; nucleotides not matched to a gene: 3. The CDR3 spans 14 residues. Here the CDR3 reads CASSPGTSGYEQYF. DNA of the CDR3: TGTGCCAGCAGTCCCGGGACTAGCGGCTACGAGCAGTACTTC.

This clonotype was observed at least ten times. CDR3: CASTEAVNQPQHF. CDR3 coding DNA: TGTGCCAGCACCGAGGCCGTCAATCAGCCCCAGCATTTT. The chain employs TRBV7-2 and TRBJ1-5; no clear D. The CDR3 contains 13 residues. V lost 7 bases to trimming and J lost 3 bases, with 10 bases between them. Germline lookup yields CDR1 SGHTA and CDR2 FQGNSA.